This passage covers 21 T cell receptor beta chains from one sample sequenced in a study of T cells in Graves' hyperthyroidism and ophthalmopathy. RNA transcripts gave rise to amplified TCR beta CDR3 regions. Using the HTBI primer set, a first-round RT-PCR was run on the TCR CDR3. MiXCR was run by TCRdb on the multiplex PCR reads, yielding one entry per CDR3 protein. The table records a few hundred thousand distinct CDR3 sequences, 20% to 25% of them present only once. Sequencing was performed on blood. Receptor source: a man in his late teens or twenties with Graves' hyperthyroidism.

This clonotype appeared many times. The chain uses TRBV12-3 or TRBV12-4 and TRBJ1-2; D is uncertain. The CDR3 length is 12 residues. Trimming removed 4 bases from V and 3 bases from J, with 6 bases in between. In DNA form, the CDR3 reads TGTGCCAGCAGTTCACCCGACTATGGCTACACCTTC. It yields the protein CASSSPDYGYTF.

This clonotype appeared many times. The chain has TRBV12-5 and TRBJ1-1, with D hard to call. The CDR3 spans 17 residues. Trimming pared 6 bases from V and 3 bases from J, leaving 23 bases between. CDR1 and CDR2 from the germline V gene are LGHNT and FRNRAP. The CDR3 sequence is CASGKTRPMEDDTEAFF. The CDR3 DNA follows: TGTGCTAGTGGAAAGACCAGGCCGATGGAGGACGACACTGAAGCTTTCTTT.

Comments on this clonotype: A much larger clone is a single base away; this may be a read error. The chain combines TRBV6-1 with TRBJ1-2, with TRBD1 matching over 8 bases. The CDR3 is 16 amino acids. Germline assignment: CDR1 MNHNS and CDR2 SASEGT. V was clipped by 6 bases and J by 8 bases; unmatched bases: 17. CDR3 DNA: TGTGCCAGCAGATCCCCTCCGGGACAGGAGAGTAGGGGCTACACCTTC. Its protein is CASRSPPGQESRGYTF.

This clonotype has at least ten counts. This chain links TRBV19 with TRBJ1-1; TRBD1 matches 10 bases. Germline V gives CDR1 LNHDA, CDR2 SQIVND (reference sequence). The CDR3 is 16 residues long. J gave up 1 base and V 6 bases, and 8 bases lay outside the gene matches. The CDR3 nucleotides are TGTGCCAGTAGCCTGTCGGGACAGGGGAGGAACACTGAAGCTTTCTTT. It yields the protein CASSLSGQGRNTEAFF.

This clonotype was seen ten or more times. The V call is TRBV20-1, the J call TRBJ2-7; D gene ambiguous. Trimming removed 7 bases from V and 2 bases from J, with 9 bases in between. Germline-derived CDR1 and CDR2 are DFQATT and SNEGSKA (reference sequence). The CDR3 covers 11 residues. The CDR3 nucleotides are TGCAGTGTCCCTCTTGCCTACGAGCAGTACTTC. Protein sequence: CSVPLAYEQYF.

This clonotype was seen many times. The chain carries TRBV2 and TRBJ1-1; the D is unclear. Trimming stripped 8 bases from V and 1 base from J, with 11 bases between. The germline CDR1 and CDR2 sequences are SNHLY and FYNNEI. CDR3 length equals 13 residues. CDR3: CASGPLRNTEAFF. In nucleotides, the CDR3 is TGTGCCAGCGGGCCGTTAAGGAACACTGAAGCTTTCTTT.

This clonotype was detected a few times. The V and J genes are TRBV6-1 and TRBJ2-2; D tentatively fits TRBD1 or TRBD2 (5 bases each). The ends were cut back, 6 bases at V and 9 bases at J, with 8 bases in the middle. Germline V CDR1 and CDR2: MNHNS, SASEGT. This CDR3 is built from 11 residues. The CDR3, as DNA: TGTGCCAGCAGGGGGGTTTGGGAGCTGTTTTTT. Its translation is CASRGVWELFF.

This clonotype showed up just a few times. The rearrangement joins TRBV9 to TRBJ2-4; D is possibly TRBD2 (6 bases). Germline CDR1 and CDR2: SGDLS and YYNGEE. There are 15 residues in the CDR3. Trimming stripped 3 bases from V and 5 bases from J, with 15 bases between. This chain's CDR3 is CASSGSGTPQNIQYF. The CDR3 DNA is TGTGCCAGCAGCGGATCTGGGACTCCCCAAAACATTCAGTACTTC. The full variable domain, completed using reference TRBV9 and TRBJ2-4, is DSGVTQTPKHLITATGQRVTLRCSPRSGDLSVYWYQQSLDQGLQFLIQYYNGEERAKGNILERFSAQQFPDLHSELNLSSLELGDSALYFCASSGSGTPQNIQYFGAGTRLSVL.

Ten or more counts support this clonotype. This chain joins TRBV27 and TRBJ1-2, with D perhaps matching TRBD1 (5 bases). Per germline, CDR1 MNHEY and CDR2 SMNVEV (reference sequence). V was cut by 1 base and J by 1 base, with 10 bases left in between. The CDR3 consists of 15 residues. DNA for the CDR3: TGTGCCAGCAGTTTATACAGGACCTATAACTATGGCTACACCTTC. Protein product: CASSLYRTYNYGYTF.

This clonotype was detected ten times or more. This chain joins TRBV7-9 and TRBJ1-5; D gene uncertain. Trimming removed 3 bases at V and 2 bases at J, with 5 bases between. CDR3 size: 13 residues. From germline, CDR1 is SEHNR and CDR2 FQNEAQ (reference sequence). CDR3 in DNA: TGTGCCAGCAGCTTTGACGGCAATCAGCCCCAGCATTTT. Amino acid sequence: CASSFDGNQPQHF.

This clonotype was seen ten or more times. The gene calls are TRBV29-1 and TRBJ2-5; a weak D match, TRBD1 (6 bases). The CDR3 extends over 13 amino acids. Germline V gene sequence: CDR1 SQVTM, CDR2 ANQGSEA. V was shortened by 6 bases and J by 0 bases, with 11 bases between the two germline ends. The CDR3 protein is CSVARTDQETQYF. The DNA of the CDR3 is TGCAGCGTGGCTCGGACAGACCAAGAGACCCAGTACTTC.

This clonotype was counted between two and nine times. V is TRBV7-8 and J is TRBJ2-2; D possibly corresponds to TRBD1 (7 bases). Germline V gene data show CDR1 as SGHVS and CDR2 as FQNEAQ. V was clipped by 8 bases and J by 2 bases, with 21 bases between them. The CDR3 covers 17 residues. This CDR3 reads CASPKGAGLLNTGELFF. Here the CDR3 DNA reads TGTGCCAGCCCCAAGGGGGCGGGACTCCTAAACACCGGGGAGCTGTTTTTT.

This clonotype has just a few counts. CDR3 sequence: CASLPGPGEEETQYF. The DNA for the CDR3 is TGCGCCAGCCTTCCCGGTCCGGGAGAAGAAGAGACCCAGTACTTC. The chain joins TRBV5-1 to TRBJ2-5; D possibly corresponds to TRBD2 (6 bases). The germline CDR1 and CDR2 sequences are SGHRS and YFSETQ. The CDR3 extends over 15 amino acids. Trimming left V 7 bases short and J 3 bases short, with 19 bases between.

This clonotype showed up many times. The chain links TRBV6-1 to TRBJ1-5; the D gene is possibly TRBD1 (6 bases). The CDR3 runs to 16 residues. V lost 6 bases and J 0 bases, leaving 15 bases between the germline ends. Germline loops: CDR1 MNHNS, CDR2 SASEGT. CDR3 protein: CASRQDRPSSNQPQHF. The DNA of the CDR3 is TGTGCCAGCAGGCAGGACAGACCGAGTAGCAATCAGCCCCAGCATTTT.

This clonotype was recorded many times. J is TRBJ1-1 and V is TRBV6-1; D gene ambiguous. The CDR3 loop spans 14 amino acids. Per germline, CDR1 MNHNS and CDR2 SASEGT. The V gene lost 7 bases and the J gene lost 1 base, with 13 bases spanning the gap. Here the CDR3 reads CASTPSGGNTEAFF. The DNA of the CDR3 is TGTGCCAGCACCCCGTCGGGTGGGAACACTGAAGCTTTCTTT.

About this clonotype itself: An end of the junction differs from the germline gene, which may be a read error. The gene calls are TRBV6-5 and TRBJ1-2; a weak D match, TRBD1 (5 bases). The germline V gene has CDR1 MNHEY and CDR2 SVGAGI. The CDR3 is made up of 13 amino acids. The CDR3 DNA reads as TGTGCCAGTAGTTTACAGGTTAACTATGGCTACACCTTC. This sequence encodes CASSLQVNYGYTF.

The chain joins TRBV6-5 to TRBJ2-2; D unclear. The V end lost 4 bases, the J end lost 6 bases, and 9 bases lay between the germline ends. This CDR3 comprises 13 residues. Germline V CDR1 and CDR2: MNHEY, SVGAGI. Here the CDR3 DNA reads TGTGCCAGCAGTTTCGATCCAGCCGGGGAGCTGTTTTTT. As protein: CASSFDPAGELFF.

The sample holds many counts of this clonotype. This chain links TRBV6-5 with TRBJ2-7, with 7 positions matching TRBD1. The V gene's germline CDR1 is MNHEY and CDR2 SVGAGI. The CDR3 has 14 residues. Trimming cost V 6 bases and J 2 bases; bases outside gene matches: 7. The CDR3 here is CASRATGTAYEQYF. CDR3 in DNA: TGTGCCAGCAGAGCCACCGGGACAGCCTACGAGCAGTACTTC.

In this sample, this clonotype turned up many times. Written as DNA, the CDR3 is TGTGCCAGCAGCAAATACAGGGACGGCTACACCTTC. It codes for CASSKYRDGYTF. V usage is TRBV28 and J usage is TRBJ1-2; D is possibly TRBD1 (6 bases). V was pared by 6 bases and J by 8 bases, with 13 bases between. This CDR3 spans 12 amino acids. Per the germline V gene, CDR1 is MDHEN and CDR2 is SYDVKM.

Concerning this clonotype: The conserved phenylalanine or tryptophan normally closing the CDR3 is absent here, so this likely arose from a read error. The chain combines TRBV19 with TRBJ1-1; tentatively, D is TRBD1 (5 bases). V gave up 8 bases and J gave up 1 base, with 11 bases separating them. Germline loops: CDR1 LNHDA, CDR2 SQIVND (reference sequence). CDR3 length: 13 residues. The CDR3 DNA reads as TGTGCCAGTTGCTGGAGGGGGAACACTGAAGCTTTCCTT. This encodes CASCWRGNTEAFL.

This clonotype has a count of ten or more. V usage is TRBV20-1 and J usage is TRBJ1-2; the match to TRBD1 covers 11 bases. Germline assignment: CDR1 DFQATT and CDR2 SNEGSKA (reference sequence). V lost 2 bases and J lost 7; bases outside the gene matches: 6. The CDR3 length is 14 residues. As DNA, the CDR3 is TGCAGTGCTAGATGGACAGGGGGCGCGTTTGGCTACACCTTC. It yields the protein CSARWTGGAFGYTF.